This TCR beta chain was captured in a study of OX40 agonist ivuxolimab in advanced cancers. Describing the broader study: Ivuxolimab was an agonistic, fully human IgG2 monoclonal antibody directed against OX40 (CD134), a costimulatory receptor. The monotherapy dose-escalation portion (N of about 52 patients) of the phase I ivuxolimab trial is reported in the paper. Partial responses were achieved by three dose-escalation patients, of whom one had hepatocellular carcinoma and two had cutaneous melanoma. The purpose of peripheral TCRbeta sequencing was to test whether ivuxolimab changed TCR sequence diversity and led to clonal T-cell expansion. Intravenous ivuxolimab was administered to patients every 2 weeks at six dose levels: 0.01, 0.1, 0.3, 1.5, 3 and 10 mg/kg. Patients were allowed to have had prior anti-PD-1, anti-PD-L1 or anti-CTLA-4 therapy, and 40% of the dose-escalation patients had been treated with checkpoint inhibitors. Among the 50 to 55 dose-escalation patients, around 20 had hepatocellular carcinoma, about 15 melanoma, 9 renal cell carcinoma and 9 head and neck cancer. A male proportion of 70% to 90% and a mean age of 60 years, ranging from 23 to 79, were recorded for the dose-escalation cohort. Points the paper makes about the study in general: At doses of 0.1 to 3.0 mg/kg, clonal expansion of both CD4+ and CD8+ T cells in blood was seen between baseline and week 6. Low levels of normalized T-cell clonal expansion were also shown by some nonresponding patients. Antigen specificity was not determined for the clonally expanded peripheral T cells. After ivuxolimab, expanded clones were on average more numerous among CD8+ T cells than among CD4+ T cells. In the 0.1-3.0 mg/kg groups, partial responders were among the patients with the lowest normalized peripheral clonal expansion, particularly in CD8+ T cells.

To sequence the TCRbeta CDR3 region, genomic DNA was isolated from the sorted cells. The immunoSEQ Assay was used to sequence the TCRbeta CDR3 regions. What TCRdb holds here is the immuneACCESS table cut down to in-frame rearrangements. Part of the clones is not present; checked against another copy, under half of the missing clones reflect an unresolved V gene, and the others are unexplained. This sample is represented by over 70,000 clones; 86% of them were singletons. Together, the top ten hold about 6.9% of the sample. This clone has a single count. Its antigen is not yet known. One base away there is no much larger clone; base qualities are not given. The trial excluded patients who had a history of autoimmune disease or who were on systemic immunosuppression. Peripheral blood for TCR sequencing was collected from all dose cohorts at baseline, on cycle 4 day 1, and on cycle 7 day 1. Samples were obtained from an open-label, multicenter, first-in-human phase I dose-escalation trial of ivuxolimab. Adults with locally advanced or metastatic head and neck squamous cell, hepatocellular, melanoma or renal cell carcinoma were enrolled in the trial. Before TCR sequencing, CD4+ T cells and CD8+ T cells were sorted from peripheral blood as separate populations.

The specimen was CD4+ or CD8+ T cells sorted from blood, collected in a trial of the OX40 agonist ivuxolimab. The clonotype was recovered from an adult with an advanced solid tumor such as melanoma, head and neck, liver or kidney cancer.

The CDR3 protein: CASSPGAQHRSLNTEAFF. The sequenced DNA: TGTGCCAGCAGCCCCGGCGCCCAACACAGATCCCTGAACACTGAAGCTTTCTTT. The rearranged segments are TRBV11-3 and TRBJ1-1; the D gene is not confidently resolved. Trimming takes 5 bases from V and 0 bases from J, and the germline ends sit 22 bases apart. Per the germline V gene, SGHNT is the CDR1 and YENEEA is the CDR2. The CDR3 spans 18 residues, from the cysteine through the phenylalanine. Only CDR3 DNA is held: 54 bases, read in frame from base 1.